This entry lists 6 T cell receptor beta chains sequenced from one sample in a study of post-analysis software for immune sequencing data. No antigens are known for them. Broader study findings: In patients, TRBV5-6, TRBV5-1 and TRBV20-1 belonged to roughly five TRBV segments found more frequently than in controls.

Prepared TCR beta cDNA libraries contained unique molecular identifiers. TCRdb called the PCR reads again in MiXCR, with one record for every CDR3 protein. Found here are roughly 570,000 distinct CDR3 sequences, roughly 34% of them singletons; the top ten hold roughly 6%. What was sequenced was blood. Receptor source: a girl aged 2 to 17 with multiple sclerosis.

The V gene is TRBV4-1, the J gene TRBJ1-2, with TRBD1 matching 12 bases. The CDR3 is 13 amino acids. Trimming at V came to 2 bases and at J to 12 bases, leaving 4 bases not matched to a gene. Germline V gene lookup returns CDR1 MGHRA and CDR2 YSYEKL. CDR3 sequence (DNA): TGCGCCAGCAGCCAACCGGGACAGGGGGCCCACACCTTC. Translated: CASSQPGQGAHTF.

The CDR3 here is CASRLGQAGQPQHF. CDR3 nucleotide sequence: TGTGCCAGCAGACTTGGACAGGCGGGTCAGCCCCAGCATTTT. This sequence joins TRBV5-6 and TRBJ1-5; 7 bases match TRBD1. V lost 5 bases to trimming and J lost 6 bases; unmatched junction nucleotides: 8. The CDR3 runs to 14 residues. The germline V gene encodes CDR1 SGHDT and CDR2 YYEEEE. The variable domain in full, completed from reference TRBV5-6 and TRBJ1-5, reads DAGVTQSPTHLIKTRGQQVTLRCSPKSGHDTVSWYQQALGQGPQFIFQYYEEEERQRGNFPDRFSGHQFPNYSSELNVNALLLGDSALYLCASRLGQAGQPQHFGDGTRLSIL.

The V gene is TRBV20-1, the J gene TRBJ2-4; no definite D call. V was clipped by 4 bases and J by 2 bases, with 12 bases between them. The CDR3 runs to 14 residues. The germline gives CDR1 DFQATT, CDR2 SNEGSKA (reference sequence). The CDR3 region has the DNA TGCAGTGCTATGAACCCTGGGCCCAAAAACATTCAGTACTTC. Its translation is CSAMNPGPKNIQYF.

V is TRBV20-1 and J is TRBJ2-3; no firm D call. Germline-derived CDR1 and CDR2 are DFQATT and SNEGSKA (reference sequence). V was pared by 5 bases and J by 0 bases, with 21 bases between. The CDR3 covers 17 residues. The CDR3 loop reads CSAGPFSRGTSTDTQYF. In nucleotides, the CDR3 is TGCAGTGCTGGGCCCTTCTCGCGCGGCACTAGCACAGATACGCAGTATTTT.

This clonotype has only a few counts. One end of the junction does not line up with germline, which may come from a read error. The rearrangement joins TRBV7-7 to TRBJ2-1; D perhaps matches TRBD2 (6 bases). This CDR3 comprises 14 residues. Germline CDR1 reads SSHAT; CDR2 reads FNYEAQ (reference sequence). This CDR3 is CASSLDSGPNEQFF. As DNA, the CDR3 is TGTGCTAGCAGCTTAGACAGCGGGCCCAATGAGCAGTTCTTC. The full variable domain, completed using reference TRBV7-7 and TRBJ2-1, is GAGVSQSPRYKVTKRGQDVTLRCDPISSHATLYWYQQALGQGPEFLTYFNYEAQPDKSGLPSDRFSAERPEGSISTLTIQRTEQRDSAMYRCASSLDSGPNEQFFGPGTRLTVL.

The chain employs TRBV20-1 and TRBJ2-7; D is perhaps TRBD1 or TRBD2 (5 bases each). The CDR3 has 12 residues. V lost 1 base, J lost 2 bases, and 6 bases lay in between. CDR1 is DFQATT and CDR2 is SNEGSKA in the germline V gene (reference sequence). The CDR3, as DNA: TGCAGTGCTAGAGTGGGACCCTACGAGCAGTACTTC. Its translation is CSARVGPYEQYF.